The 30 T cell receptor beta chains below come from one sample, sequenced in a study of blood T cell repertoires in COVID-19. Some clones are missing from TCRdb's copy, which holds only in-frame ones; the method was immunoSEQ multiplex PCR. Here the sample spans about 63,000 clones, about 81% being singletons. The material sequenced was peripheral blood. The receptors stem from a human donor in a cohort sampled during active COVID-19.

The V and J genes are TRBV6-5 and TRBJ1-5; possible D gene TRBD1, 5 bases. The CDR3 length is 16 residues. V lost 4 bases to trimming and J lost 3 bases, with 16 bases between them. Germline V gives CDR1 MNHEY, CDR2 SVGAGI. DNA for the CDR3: TGTGCCAGCAGTTCCCTAGGGGAGGGTACCAATCAGCCCCAGCATTTT. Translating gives CASSSLGEGTNQPQHF.

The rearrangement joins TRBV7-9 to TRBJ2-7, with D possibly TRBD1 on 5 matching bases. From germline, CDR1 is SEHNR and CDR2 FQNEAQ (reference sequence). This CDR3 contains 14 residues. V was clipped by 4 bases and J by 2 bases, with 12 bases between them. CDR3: CASSSRTRPYEQYF. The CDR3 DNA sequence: TGTGCCAGCAGCTCCAGGACACGGCCCTACGAGCAGTACTTC.

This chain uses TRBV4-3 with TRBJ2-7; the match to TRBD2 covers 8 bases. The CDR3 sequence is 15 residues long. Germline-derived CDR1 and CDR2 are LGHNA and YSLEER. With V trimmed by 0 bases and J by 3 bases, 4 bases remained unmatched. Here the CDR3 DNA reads TGCGCCAGCAGCCAAGAACGAGCGGGAGTCTACGAGCAGTACTTC. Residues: CASSQERAGVYEQYF.

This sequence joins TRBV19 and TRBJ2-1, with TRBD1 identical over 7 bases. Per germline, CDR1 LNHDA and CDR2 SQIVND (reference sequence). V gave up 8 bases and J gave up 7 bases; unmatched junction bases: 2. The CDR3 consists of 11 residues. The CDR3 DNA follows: TGTGCCAGTCGACAGGGTAATGAGCAGTTCTTC. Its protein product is CASRQGNEQFF.

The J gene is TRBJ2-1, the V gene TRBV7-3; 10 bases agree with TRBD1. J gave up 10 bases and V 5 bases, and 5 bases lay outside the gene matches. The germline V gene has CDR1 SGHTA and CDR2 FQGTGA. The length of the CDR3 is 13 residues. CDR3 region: CASSATGGGEQFF. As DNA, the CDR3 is TGTGCCAGCAGCGCGACAGGGGGCGGCGAGCAGTTCTTC. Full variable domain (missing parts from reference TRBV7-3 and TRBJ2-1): GAGVSQTPSNKVTEKGKYVELRCDPISGHTALYWYRQSLGQGPEFLIYFQGTGAADDSGLPNDRFFAVRPEGSVSTLKIQRTERGDSAVYLCASSATGGGEQFFGPGTRLTVL.

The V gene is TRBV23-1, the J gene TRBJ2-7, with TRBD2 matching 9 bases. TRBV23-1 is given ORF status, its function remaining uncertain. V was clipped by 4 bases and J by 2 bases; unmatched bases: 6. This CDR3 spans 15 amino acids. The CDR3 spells CASSLSGRAPYEQYF. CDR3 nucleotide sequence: TGCGCCAGCAGTCTTAGCGGGAGAGCCCCCTACGAGCAGTACTTC.

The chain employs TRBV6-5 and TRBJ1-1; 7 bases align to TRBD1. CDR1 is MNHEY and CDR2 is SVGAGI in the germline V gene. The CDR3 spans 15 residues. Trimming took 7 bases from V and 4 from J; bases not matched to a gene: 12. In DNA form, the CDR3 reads TGTGCCAGCACGAGGACAGGCGGGACGCTCACTGAAGCTTTCTTT. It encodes CASTRTGGTLTEAFF.

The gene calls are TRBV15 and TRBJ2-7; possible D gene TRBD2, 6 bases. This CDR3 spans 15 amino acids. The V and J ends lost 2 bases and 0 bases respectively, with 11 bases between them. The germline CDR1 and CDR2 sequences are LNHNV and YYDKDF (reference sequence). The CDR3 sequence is CATSRPSADSYEQYF. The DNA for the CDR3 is TGTGCCACCAGCAGACCTAGCGCCGACTCCTACGAGCAGTACTTC.

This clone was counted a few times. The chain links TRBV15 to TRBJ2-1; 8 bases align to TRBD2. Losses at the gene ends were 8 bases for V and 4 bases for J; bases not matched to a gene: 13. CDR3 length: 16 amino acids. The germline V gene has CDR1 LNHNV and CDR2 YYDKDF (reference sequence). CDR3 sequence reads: CATQRVERGFYNEQFF. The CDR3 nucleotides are TGTGCCACCCAAAGGGTCGAGCGGGGGTTTTACAATGAGCAGTTCTTC.

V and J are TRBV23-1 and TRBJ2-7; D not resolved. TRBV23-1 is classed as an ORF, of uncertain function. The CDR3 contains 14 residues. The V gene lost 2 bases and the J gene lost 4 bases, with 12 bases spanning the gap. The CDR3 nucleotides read TGCGCCAGCAGTCAAGTATGGAACAGATACGAGCAGTACTTC. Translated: CASSQVWNRYEQYF.

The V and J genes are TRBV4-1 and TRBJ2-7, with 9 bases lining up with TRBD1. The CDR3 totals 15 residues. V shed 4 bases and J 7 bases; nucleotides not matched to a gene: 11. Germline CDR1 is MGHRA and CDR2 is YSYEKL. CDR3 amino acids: CASSPHGTGRSEQYF. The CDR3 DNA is TGCGCCAGCAGCCCGCACGGGACAGGGAGGTCAGAGCAGTACTTC.

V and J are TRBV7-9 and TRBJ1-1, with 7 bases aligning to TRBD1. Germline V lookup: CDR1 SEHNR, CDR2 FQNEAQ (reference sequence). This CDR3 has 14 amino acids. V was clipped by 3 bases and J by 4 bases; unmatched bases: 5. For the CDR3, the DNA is TGTGCCAGCAGCTTCTCAGGACAGGCCACTGAAGCTTTCTTT. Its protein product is CASSFSGQATEAFF.

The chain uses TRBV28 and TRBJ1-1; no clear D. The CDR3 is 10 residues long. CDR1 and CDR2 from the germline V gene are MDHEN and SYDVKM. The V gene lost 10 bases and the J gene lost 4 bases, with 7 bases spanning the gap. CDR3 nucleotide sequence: TGTGCCACCTTTTTCACTGAAGCTTTCTTT. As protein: CATFFTEAFF.

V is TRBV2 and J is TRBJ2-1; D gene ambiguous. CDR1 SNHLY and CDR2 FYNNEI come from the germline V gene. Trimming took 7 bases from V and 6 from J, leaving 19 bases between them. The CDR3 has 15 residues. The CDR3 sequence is CASTRVRTAGNEQFF. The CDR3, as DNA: TGTGCCAGCACCCGAGTTCGTACCGCAGGCAATGAGCAGTTCTTC.

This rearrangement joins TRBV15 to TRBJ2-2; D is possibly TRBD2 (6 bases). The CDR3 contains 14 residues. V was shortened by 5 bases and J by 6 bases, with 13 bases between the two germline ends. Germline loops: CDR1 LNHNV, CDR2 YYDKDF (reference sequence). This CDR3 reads CATSLTSPAGELFF. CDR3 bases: TGTGCCACCAGCCTTACTAGCCCGGCCGGGGAGCTGTTTTTT.

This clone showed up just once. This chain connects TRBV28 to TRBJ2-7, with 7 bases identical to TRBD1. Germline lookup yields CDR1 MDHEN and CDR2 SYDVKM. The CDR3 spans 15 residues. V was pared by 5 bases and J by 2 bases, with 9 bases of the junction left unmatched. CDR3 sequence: CASSPDRRSTYEQYF. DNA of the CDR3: TGTGCCAGCAGTCCGGACAGGAGGAGTACCTACGAGCAGTACTTC.

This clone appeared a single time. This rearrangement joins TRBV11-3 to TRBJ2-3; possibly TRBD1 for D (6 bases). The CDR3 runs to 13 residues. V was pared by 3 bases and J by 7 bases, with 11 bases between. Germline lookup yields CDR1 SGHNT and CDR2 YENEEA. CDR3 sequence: CASSLGDINTQYF. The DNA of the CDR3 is TGTGCCAGCAGCTTGGGGGACATAAATACGCAGTATTTT.

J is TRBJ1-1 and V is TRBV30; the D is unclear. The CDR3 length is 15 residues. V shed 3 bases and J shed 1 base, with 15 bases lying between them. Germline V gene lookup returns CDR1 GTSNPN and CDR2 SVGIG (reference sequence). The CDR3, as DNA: TGTGCCTGGAGGATAAGGGCCCGGGGGAACACTGAAGCTTTCTTT. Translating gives CAWRIRARGNTEAFF.

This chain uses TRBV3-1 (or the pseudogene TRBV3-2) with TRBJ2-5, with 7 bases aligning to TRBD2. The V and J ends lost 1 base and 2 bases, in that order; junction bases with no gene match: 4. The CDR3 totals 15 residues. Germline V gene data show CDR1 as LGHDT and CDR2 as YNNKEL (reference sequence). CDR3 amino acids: CASSQGMGLQETQYF. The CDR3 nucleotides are TGTGCCAGCAGCCAAGGGATGGGACTACAAGAGACCCAGTACTTC.

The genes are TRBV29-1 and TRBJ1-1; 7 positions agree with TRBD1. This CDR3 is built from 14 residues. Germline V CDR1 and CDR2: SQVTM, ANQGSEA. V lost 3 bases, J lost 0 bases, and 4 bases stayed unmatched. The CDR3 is CSVDWTGMNTEAFF. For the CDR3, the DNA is TGCAGCGTTGATTGGACAGGTATGAACACTGAAGCTTTCTTT.

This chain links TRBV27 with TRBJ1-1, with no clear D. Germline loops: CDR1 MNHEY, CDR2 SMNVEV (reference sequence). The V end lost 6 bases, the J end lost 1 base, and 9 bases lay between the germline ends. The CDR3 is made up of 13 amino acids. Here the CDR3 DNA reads TGTGCCAGCAGAGCAGGCCAGAACACTGAAGCTTTCTTT. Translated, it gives CASRAGQNTEAFF.

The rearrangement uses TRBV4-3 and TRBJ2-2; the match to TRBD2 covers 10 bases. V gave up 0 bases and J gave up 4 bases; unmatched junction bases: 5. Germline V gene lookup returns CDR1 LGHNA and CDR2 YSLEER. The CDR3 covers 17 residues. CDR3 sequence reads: CASSQDNSGGLTGELFF. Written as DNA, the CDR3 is TGCGCCAGCAGCCAAGATAATAGCGGGGGGCTCACCGGGGAGCTGTTTTTT.

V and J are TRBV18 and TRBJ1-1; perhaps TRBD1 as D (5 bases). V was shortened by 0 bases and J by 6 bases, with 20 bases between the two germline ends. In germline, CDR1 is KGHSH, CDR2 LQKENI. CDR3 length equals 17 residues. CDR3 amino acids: CASSPPGGGHPGSEAFF. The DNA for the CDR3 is TGTGCCAGCTCACCACCGGGGGGAGGGCACCCGGGCTCTGAAGCTTTCTTT.

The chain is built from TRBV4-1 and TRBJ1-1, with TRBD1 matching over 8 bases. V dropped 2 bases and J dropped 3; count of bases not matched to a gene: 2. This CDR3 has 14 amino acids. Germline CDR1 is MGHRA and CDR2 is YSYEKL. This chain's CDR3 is CASSQRDRYTEAFF. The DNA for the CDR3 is TGCGCCAGCAGCCAACGGGACAGGTACACTGAAGCTTTCTTT.

The CDR3 DNA reads TGTGCCAGCAGCGTCACTAGCGGATCCTACGAGCAGTACTTC. Amino acid sequence: CASSVTSGSYEQYF. This chain joins TRBV9 and TRBJ2-7; TRBD2 agrees at 8 bases. The length of the CDR3 is 14 residues. From germline, CDR1 is SGDLS and CDR2 YYNGEE. The V and J ends lost 2 bases and 1 base, in that order; junction bases with no gene match: 2. Using reference TRBV9 and TRBJ2-7 for the parts outside the CDR3, the full variable domain is DSGVTQTPKHLITATGQRVTLRCSPRSGDLSVYWYQQSLDQGLQFLIQYYNGEERAKGNILERFSAQQFPDLHSELNLSSLELGDSALYFCASSVTSGSYEQYFGPGTRLTVT.

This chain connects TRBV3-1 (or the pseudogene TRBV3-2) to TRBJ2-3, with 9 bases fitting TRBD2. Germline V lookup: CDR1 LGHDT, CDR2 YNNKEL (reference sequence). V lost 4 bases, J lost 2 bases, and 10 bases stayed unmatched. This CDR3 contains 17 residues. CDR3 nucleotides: TGTGCCAGCAGCCCGCGACTAGCGGACGGGTCCACAGATACGCAGTATTTT. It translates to CASSPRLADGSTDTQYF.

The CDR3 sequence: CASSYVGNYGYTF. DNA of the CDR3: TGTGCCAGCAGTTACGTCGGTAACTATGGCTACACCTTC. The chain recombines TRBV6-2 or TRBV6-3 with TRBJ1-2; D unclear. The CDR3 is 13 residues long. Germline CDR1 reads MNHEY; CDR2 reads SVGEGT. V dropped 2 bases and J dropped 1 base, with 5 bases sitting between them.

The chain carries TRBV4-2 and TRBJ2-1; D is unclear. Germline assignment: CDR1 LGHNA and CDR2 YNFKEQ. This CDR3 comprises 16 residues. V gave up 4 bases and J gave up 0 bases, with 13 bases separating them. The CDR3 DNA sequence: TGTGCCAGCAGCCCCTCCCTTTCGGGCTCCTACAATGAGCAGTTCTTC. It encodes CASSPSLSGSYNEQFF.

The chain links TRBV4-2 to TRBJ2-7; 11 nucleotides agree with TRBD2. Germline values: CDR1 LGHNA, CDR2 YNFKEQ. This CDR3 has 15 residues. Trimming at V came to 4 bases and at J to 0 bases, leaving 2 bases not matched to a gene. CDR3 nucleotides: TGTGCCAGCAGCCGAGGGACTAGCGGCTCCTACGAGCAGTACTTC. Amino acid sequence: CASSRGTSGSYEQYF.

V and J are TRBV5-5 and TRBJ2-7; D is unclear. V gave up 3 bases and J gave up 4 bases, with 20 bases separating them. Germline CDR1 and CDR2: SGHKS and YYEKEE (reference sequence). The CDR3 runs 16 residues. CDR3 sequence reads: CASSYPPVGRSYEQYF. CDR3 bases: TGTGCCAGCAGCTACCCCCCAGTGGGCAGAAGTTACGAGCAGTACTTC.